The clone carrying this TCR beta chain was detected many times. Its antigen is not identified. This sample was included in a study of T cells in Graves' hyperthyroidism and ophthalmopathy. General study findings and limits: The model made its ophthalmopathy prediction, and onset followed a median 6.5 months later.

TCR beta CDR3 regions were amplified from RNA transcripts. When the TCR CDR3 underwent first-round RT-PCR, the HTBI primer set was used. In TCRdb, the multiplex PCR reads were re-called with MiXCR into one record per CDR3 protein. The sample includes about 360,000 distinct CDR3 sequences, approximately 13% of them seen just once. In germline, CDR1 is SNHLY, CDR2 FYNNEI. The V end lost 4 bases, the J end lost 4 bases, and 12 bases lay between the germline ends. CDR3 length equals 14 residues. The clonotype originates from a woman aged 18 to 35 with Graves' hyperthyroidism. Input material: blood. The chain is built from TRBV2 and TRBJ2-3, with D tentatively TRBD1 (7 bases). The CDR3 nucleotides are TGTGCCAGCAGTGCGGAGGGGGCTTCAGATACGCAGTATTTT. Translation: CASSAEGASDTQYF. Supplemented by reference TRBV2 and TRBJ2-3, the full variable domain reads EPEVTQTPSHQVTQMGQEVILRCVPISNHLYFYWYRQILGQKVEFLVSFYNNEISEKSEIFDDQFSVERPDGSNFTLKIRSTKLEDSAMYFCASSAEGASDTQYFGPGTRLTVL.